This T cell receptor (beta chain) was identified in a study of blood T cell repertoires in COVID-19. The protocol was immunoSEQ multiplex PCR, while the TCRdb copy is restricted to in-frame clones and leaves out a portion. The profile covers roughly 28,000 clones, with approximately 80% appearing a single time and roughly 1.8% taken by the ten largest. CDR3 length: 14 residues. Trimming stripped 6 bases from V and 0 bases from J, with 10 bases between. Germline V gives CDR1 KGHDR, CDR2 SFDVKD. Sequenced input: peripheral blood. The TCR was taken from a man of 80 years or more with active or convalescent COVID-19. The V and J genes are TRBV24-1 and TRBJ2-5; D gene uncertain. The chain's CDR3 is CATSLSGNQETQYF. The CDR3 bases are TGTGCCACCAGTCTGTCGGGTAACCAAGAGACCCAGTACTTC.